A selection of T cell receptor beta chains follows, all from one sample in a study of CD8 T cells in ankylosing spondylitis. TCRdb analysed the 5' RACE reads with MiXCR anew, one entry per CDR3 protein. Among tens of thousands of distinct CDR3 sequences listed, around 25% were seen once. Input material: blood, either unsorted or a sorted T cell fraction (not recorded which). These receptors came from a male donor with ankylosing spondylitis or in good health (not recorded which). Each CDR3 is given with its conserved first and last residue. The size entry is marked missing in some rows and otherwise reads once, few, many or a size class.

j_gene	abundance	v_gene	CDR3aa
TRBJ1-6	few	TRBV20-1	CSAADRVHSPLHF
TRBJ1-2	-	TRBV20-1	CSARTASDVDGYTF
TRBJ2-2	-	TRBV4-2	CASSQDLGQNTGELFF
TRBJ1-5	-	TRBV20-1	CSARDWRTGGFSNQPQHF
TRBJ1-5	few	TRBV4-1	CASSQDRVNQPQHF
TRBJ2-2	-	TRBV20-1	CSASSAVGELFF
TRBJ1-4	once	TRBV5-1	CASSLFPTDVATNEKLFF
TRBJ2-2	few	TRBV27	CASSPQARASTGELFF
TRBJ2-2	few	TRBV20-1	CSASRTTGELFF
TRBJ2-7	few	TRBV29-1	CSVGTGKYEQYF
TRBJ1-2	-	TRBV12-3/TRBV12-4	CASSLFDIHFGGLFGYTF
TRBJ2-1	few	TRBV7-3	CASSLNPGSYNEQFF
TRBJ2-5	few	TRBV7-8	CSSSPLAGQETQYF
TRBJ2-1	few	TRBV27	CASSPRGQISYNEQFF
TRBJ2-1	few	TRBV7-2	CASSLGETGSNEQFF
TRBJ1-4	-	TRBV7-8	CASSIWTGNGEKLFF
TRBJ2-6	-	TRBV11-1	CASSHTDRGAGGANVLTF
TRBJ2-7	-	TRBV10-3	CAISESIGGEQYF
TRBJ1-2	few	TRBV20-1	CSARGPSRDRGISDIYGYTF
TRBJ1-2	few	TRBV27	CASSSGGTHGYTF
TRBJ2-3	-	TRBV12-3/TRBV12-4	CASSFYLSGGYF
TRBJ2-3	-	TRBV20-1	CSAAPLDGSTDTQYF
TRBJ1-5	-	TRBV7-3	CASSLGSGYSNQPQHF
TRBJ1-5	-	TRBV27	CASGWNNQPQHF
TRBJ2-1	-	TRBV7-2	CASSSIVADEQFF
TRBJ2-1	-	TRBV2	CASSETGSNNEQFF
TRBJ1-2	-	TRBV20-1	CSARDGQIDYGYTF
TRBJ2-2	-	TRBV27	CASLKTRSTGELFF
TRBJ2-1	many	TRBV20-1	CSATVEGTYNEQFF
TRBJ2-5	-	TRBV2	CASSEFYEASEKETQYF
TRBJ2-5	few	TRBV4-1	CASRRLSGRNGETQYF
TRBJ1-2	few	TRBV27	CASSANSVFGGYTF
TRBJ1-5	-	TRBV5-1	CASSPDLGQPQHF
TRBJ2-1	many	TRBV12-3/TRBV12-4	CASSGTSGGPGYNEQFF
TRBJ2-5	-	TRBV18	CASSEQGGAGASETQYF
TRBJ2-5	-	TRBV20-1	CSAREPIPNKETQYF
TRBJ2-2	-	TRBV7-3	CASSLYAGELFF
TRBJ2-7	-	TRBV7-8	CASSHGRISSYEQYF
TRBJ1-1	-	TRBV5-1	CASSLAGGGVNTEAFF
TRBJ1-3	-	TRBV18	CASSPMGTLLSGNTIYF
TRBJ2-1	-	TRBV20-1	CSATPLLAGVLNEQFF